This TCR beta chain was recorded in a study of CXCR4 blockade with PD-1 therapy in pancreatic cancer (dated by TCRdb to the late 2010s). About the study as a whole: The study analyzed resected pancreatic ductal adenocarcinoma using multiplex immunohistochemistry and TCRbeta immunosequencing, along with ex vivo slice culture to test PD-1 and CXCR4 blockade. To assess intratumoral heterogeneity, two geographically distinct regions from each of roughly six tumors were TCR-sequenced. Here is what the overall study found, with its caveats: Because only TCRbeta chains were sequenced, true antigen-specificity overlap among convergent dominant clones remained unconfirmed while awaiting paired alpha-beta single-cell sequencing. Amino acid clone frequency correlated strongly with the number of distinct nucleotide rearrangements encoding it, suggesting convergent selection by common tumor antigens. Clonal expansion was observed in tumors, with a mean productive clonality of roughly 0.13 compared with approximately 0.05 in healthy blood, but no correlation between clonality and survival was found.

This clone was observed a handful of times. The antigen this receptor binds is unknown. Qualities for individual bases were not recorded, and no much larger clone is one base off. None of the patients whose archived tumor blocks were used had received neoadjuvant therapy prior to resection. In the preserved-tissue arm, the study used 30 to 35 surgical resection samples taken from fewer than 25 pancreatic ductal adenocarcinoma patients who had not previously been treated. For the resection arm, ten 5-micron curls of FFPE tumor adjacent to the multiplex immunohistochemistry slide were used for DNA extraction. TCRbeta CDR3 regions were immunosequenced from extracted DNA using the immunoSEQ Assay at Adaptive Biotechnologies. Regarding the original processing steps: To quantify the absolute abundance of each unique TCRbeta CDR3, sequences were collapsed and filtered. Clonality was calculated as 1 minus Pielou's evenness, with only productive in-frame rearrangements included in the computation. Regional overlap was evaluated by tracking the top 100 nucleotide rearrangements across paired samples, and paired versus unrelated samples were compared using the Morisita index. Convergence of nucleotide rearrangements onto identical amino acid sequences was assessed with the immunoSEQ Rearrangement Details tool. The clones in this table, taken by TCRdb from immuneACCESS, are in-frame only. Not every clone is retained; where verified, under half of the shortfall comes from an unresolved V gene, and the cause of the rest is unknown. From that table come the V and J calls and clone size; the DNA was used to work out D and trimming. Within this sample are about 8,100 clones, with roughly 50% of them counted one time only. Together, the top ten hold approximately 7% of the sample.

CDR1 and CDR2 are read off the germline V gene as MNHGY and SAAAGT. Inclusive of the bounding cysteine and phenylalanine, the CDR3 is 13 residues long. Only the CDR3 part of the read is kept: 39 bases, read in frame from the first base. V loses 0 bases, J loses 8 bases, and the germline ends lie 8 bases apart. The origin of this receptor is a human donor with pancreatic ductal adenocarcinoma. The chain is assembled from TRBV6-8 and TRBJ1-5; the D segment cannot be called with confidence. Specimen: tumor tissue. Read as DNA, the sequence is TGTGCCAGCAGTTACTCGAGGTTTGAGCCCCAGCATTTT. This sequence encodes CASSYSRFEPQHF.